These 23 T cell receptor beta chains were all obtained from the same sample, sequenced in a study of OX40 agonist ivuxolimab in advanced cancers. The repertoire was sequenced with immunoSEQ multiplex PCR; TCRdb's copy has only in-frame clones and lacks some. The sample has about 85,000 clones, around 86% seen once. The sequences come from CD4+ or CD8+ T cells sorted from blood, collected in a trial of the OX40 agonist ivuxolimab. Source of these receptors: an adult with an advanced solid tumor such as melanoma, head and neck, liver or kidney cancer.

This chain connects TRBV7-9 to TRBJ2-7; D unclear. The CDR3 extends over 13 amino acids. Germline CDR1 and CDR2: SEHNR and FQNEAQ (reference sequence). Deletions cut 1 base from V and 2 bases from J, with 6 bases between. CDR3 amino acids: CASSLVTPYEQYV. In DNA, the CDR3 is TGTGCCAGCAGCTTAGTTACTCCCTACGAGCAGTACGTC.

This chain connects TRBV28 to TRBJ1-5; D not certain. Looked up from germline, CDR1 is MDHEN and CDR2 is SYDVKM. Trimming left V 5 bases short and J 4 bases short, with 12 bases between. The CDR3 length is 14 residues. The CDR3 spells CASSLANRNQPQHF. Written as DNA, the CDR3 is TGTGCCAGCAGTCTCGCGAACCGTAATCAGCCCCAGCATTTT.

The sample holds one count of this clone. J is TRBJ2-3 and V is TRBV6-5; D is unclear. Trimming shortened V by 6 bases and J by 1 base, and 14 bases separated the two germline ends. Looked up from germline, CDR1 is MNHEY and CDR2 is SVGAGI. The CDR3 runs to 15 residues. The CDR3 bases are TGTGCCAGCAGGGTTTCTTTCGATGGCACAGATACGCAGTATTTT. Translating it yields CASRVSFDGTDTQYF.

The rearrangement links TRBV6-5 to TRBJ1-2; 9 bases agree with TRBD1. Trimming took 2 bases from V and 7 from J; bases not matched to a gene: 5. The CDR3 has 14 residues. Germline CDR1 MNHEY, CDR2 SVGAGI. In DNA form, the CDR3 reads TGTGCCAGCAGTTACCGGGACAGGGCTAGTGGCTACACCTTC. Its translation: CASSYRDRASGYTF.

This chain connects TRBV11-2 to TRBJ2-1; no firm D call. This CDR3 spans 12 amino acids. Trimming removed 2 bases at V and 7 bases at J, with 6 bases between. Germline assignment: CDR1 SGHAT and CDR2 FQNNGV. CDR3 nucleotides: TGTGCCAGCAGCTTATTAGGGAATGAGCAGTTCTTC. It codes for CASSLLGNEQFF.

The chain employs TRBV7-2 and TRBJ2-5; D uncertain. In germline, CDR1 is SGHTA, CDR2 FQGNSA. This CDR3 has 13 residues. V was clipped by 1 base and J by 4 bases, with 7 bases between them. The CDR3 bases are TGTGCCAGCAGCTTAGGAGTAGCAGAGACCCAGTACTTC. Translation: CASSLGVAETQYF. Complete variable domain (other parts from reference TRBV7-2 and TRBJ2-5): GAGVSQSPSNKVTEKGKDVELRCDPISGHTALYWYRQSLGQGLEFLIYFQGNSAPDKSGLPSDRFSAERTGGSVSTLTIQRTQQEDSAVYLCASSLGVAETQYFGPGTRLLVL.

This chain joins TRBV19 and TRBJ2-1; TRBD2 matches 14 bases. V lost 5 bases, J lost 4 bases, and 10 bases stayed unmatched. The CDR3 has 18 amino acids. CDR1 is LNHDA and CDR2 is SQIVND in the germline V gene (reference sequence). DNA of the CDR3: TGTGCCAGTAGTCAAAAAGCCGGACTAGCGGGAGGTTACAATGAGCAGTTCTTC. Its protein is CASSQKAGLAGGYNEQFF. Full variable domain (missing parts from reference TRBV19 and TRBJ2-1): DGGITQSPKYLFRKEGQNVTLSCEQNLNHDAMYWYRQDPGQGLRLIYYSQIVNDFQKGDIAEGYSVSREKKESFPLTVTSAQKNPTAFYLCASSQKAGLAGGYNEQFFGPGTRLTVL.

The chain joins TRBV19 to TRBJ1-2; no clear D. Trimming left V 3 bases short and J 4 bases short, with 12 bases between. This CDR3 has 14 residues. The germline V gene has CDR1 LNHDA and CDR2 SQIVND (reference sequence). CDR3 sequence (DNA): TGTGCCAGTAGTATCCCTACCTCGGGCTATGGCTACACCTTC. Protein product: CASSIPTSGYGYTF.

V gene TRBV7-2 combines with J gene TRBJ1-5; 11 bases are shared with TRBD1. V shed 6 bases, J shed 4 bases, and the junction held 5 bases outside the gene matches. CDR3 length: 15 amino acids. The germline CDR1 and CDR2 sequences are SGHTA and FQGNSA. CDR3 protein: CASSFGQGANQPQHF. The CDR3, as DNA: TGTGCCAGCAGTTTTGGACAGGGGGCAAATCAGCCCCAGCATTTT.

The genes are TRBV30 and TRBJ2-1; no reliable D call. From germline, CDR1 is GTSNPN and CDR2 SVGIG (reference sequence). The length of the CDR3 is 12 residues. Trimming took off 2 bases at V and 1 base at J, with 3 bases between the two ends. Here the CDR3 DNA reads TGTGCCTGGAGTCAGTCCTACAATGAGCAGTTCTTC. Translated: CAWSQSYNEQFF.

V gene TRBV9 combines with J gene TRBJ2-7; 7 bases line up with TRBD2. The CDR3 length is 14 residues. Germline loops: CDR1 SGDLS, CDR2 YYNGEE. J lost 6 bases, V lost 0 bases, and 6 bases had no gene match. Written as DNA, the CDR3 is TGTGCCAGCAGCGTAGAGGGCTGGGAGGGCGAGCAGTACTTC. Translating gives CASSVEGWEGEQYF. The complete variable domain, with remaining parts taken from reference TRBV9 and TRBJ2-7, reads DSGVTQTPKHLITATGQRVTLRCSPRSGDLSVYWYQQSLDQGLQFLIQYYNGEERAKGNILERFSAQQFPDLHSELNLSSLELGDSALYFCASSVEGWEGEQYFGPGTRLTVT.

This chain links TRBV5-5 with TRBJ1-1, with unresolved D. Trimming removed 1 base at V and 2 bases at J, with 12 bases between. CDR3 length: 15 amino acids. From germline, CDR1 is SGHKS and CDR2 YYEKEE (reference sequence). DNA for the CDR3: TGTGCCAGCAGCTTGTTAACGGAATCCAACACTGAAGCTTTCTTT. This sequence encodes CASSLLTESNTEAFF.

The chain employs TRBV2 and TRBJ1-1, with D possibly matching TRBD1 (5 bases). The CDR3 runs to 15 residues. Germline V gene lookup returns CDR1 SNHLY and CDR2 FYNNEI. Trimming stripped 11 bases from V and 1 base from J, with 20 bases between. CDR3 sequence reads: CAGAQGWATNTEAFF. The CDR3 DNA follows: TGTGCCGGGGCTCAAGGGTGGGCCACGAACACTGAAGCTTTCTTT.

This clone appeared a single time. V is TRBV11-2 and J is TRBJ1-1; D ambiguous. The germline V and J ends were trimmed by 1 base and 1 base, with 7 bases remaining between them. CDR1 SGHAT and CDR2 FQNNGV come from the germline V gene. The CDR3 covers 14 residues. The CDR3 DNA reads TGTGCCAGCAGCTTAGTGGATTCGAACACTGAAGCTTTCTTT. Residues: CASSLVDSNTEAFF.

This chain uses TRBV10-3 with TRBJ2-3, with D perhaps given as TRBD1 or TRBD2 (5 bases each). Between the trimmed V and J ends, which lost 7 bases and 0 bases, there was a span of 14 bases. This CDR3 region has 15 residues. In germline, CDR1 is ENHRY, CDR2 SYGVKD. CDR3 protein: CAITPGTYSTDTQYF. In nucleotides, the CDR3 is TGTGCCATCACTCCCGGGACGTATAGCACAGATACGCAGTATTTT.

This chain joins TRBV6-4 and TRBJ1-2; unclear D gene. The V and J ends lost 0 bases and 5 bases respectively, with 4 bases between them. CDR3 size: 12 residues. Looked up from germline, CDR1 is MRHNA and CDR2 is SNTAGT. CDR3 in amino acids: CASSDSSYGYTF. The CDR3, as DNA: TGTGCCAGCAGTGACTCTAGTTATGGCTACACCTTC.

This chain joins TRBV15 and TRBJ1-2; D gene ambiguous. V shed 5 bases and J shed 2 bases, with 12 bases lying between them. Germline values: CDR1 LNHNV, CDR2 YYDKDF (reference sequence). There are 14 residues in the CDR3. As DNA, the CDR3 is TGTGCCACCAGCCCCCTTCCAGCGAACTATGGCTACACCTTC. It yields the protein CATSPLPANYGYTF.

The chain joins TRBV28 to TRBJ2-7; a possible D gene is TRBD1 (5 bases). Germline V lookup: CDR1 MDHEN, CDR2 SYDVKM. Deletions cut 6 bases from V and 0 bases from J, with 18 bases between. The length of the CDR3 is 16 residues. DNA of the CDR3: TGTGCCAGCAGGCCATTGGGTGGGGCCAGCTCCTACGAGCAGTACGTC. This sequence encodes CASRPLGGASSYEQYV.

The chain recombines TRBV5-1 with TRBJ1-6; TRBD1 might be the D (6 bases). The V end lost 0 bases, the J end lost 9 bases, and 13 bases lay between the germline ends. This CDR3 region has 15 residues. CDR1 is SGHRS, CDR2 YFSETQ, per germline. The CDR3 protein is CASSLGDTSASPLHF. CDR3 in DNA: TGCGCCAGCAGCTTGGGGGACACTAGTGCTTCACCCCTCCACTTT.

The chain couples TRBV9 to TRBJ2-2, with D unresolved. The CDR3 loop spans 15 amino acids. Trimming took off 0 bases at V and 4 bases at J, with 10 bases between the two ends. CDR1 is SGDLS and CDR2 is YYNGEE in the germline V gene. CDR3 nucleotide sequence: TGTGCCAGCAGCGTAGTAGGGTTTAGCACCGGGGAGCTGTTTTTT. It is translated as CASSVVGFSTGELFF.

The chain has TRBV2 and TRBJ2-1; 10 bases align to TRBD2. In germline, CDR1 is SNHLY, CDR2 FYNNEI. The CDR3 has 16 amino acids. V trimming: 4 bases; J trimming: 9 bases; junction bases outside the gene matches: 12. For the CDR3, the DNA is TGTGCCAGCAGTGTGAGTAGGGCTAGCGGGAGTCGTGAGCAGTTCTTC. As protein: CASSVSRASGSREQFF.

The V and J genes are TRBV2 and TRBJ2-5; weak D call: TRBD1 (5 bases). V was pared by 3 bases and J by 7 bases, with 15 bases between. The CDR3 is 14 residues long. Germline V gene data show CDR1 as SNHLY and CDR2 as FYNNEI. The CDR3 DNA sequence: TGTGCCAGCAGTGACAGCGAAGGGGTTTTGACCCAGTACTTC. It is translated as CASSDSEGVLTQYF.

The chain combines TRBV4-1 with TRBJ2-5; a weak D match, TRBD2 (6 bases). Trimming pared 4 bases from V and 5 bases from J, leaving 14 bases between. The CDR3 is 14 amino acids. Germline CDR1 MGHRA, CDR2 YSYEKL. This CDR3 reads CASSLWGGGETQYF. The CDR3 DNA sequence: TGCGCCAGCAGCCTCTGGGGTGGAGGGGAGACCCAGTACTTC.